The rows below give T cell receptor beta chains drawn from one sample of a study of cytomegalovirus exposure and HLA in healthy donors. Clones were sequenced by immunoSEQ multiplex PCR, and TCRdb holds only the in-frame ones, with some missing. This table holds 150,000 to 200,000 clones, around 82% found once. The sequenced sample consisted of PBMCs. Receptors originate from a boy younger than 10 in good health and CMV-seronegative. CDR3s include the opening cysteine and the closing phenylalanine or tryptophan.

J	V	CDR3
TRBJ2-3	TRBV27	CASSWTSGSTDTQYF
TRBJ2-1	TRBV4-1	CASSPMTSGSLDEQFF
TRBJ1-2	TRBV9	CASSVTGDYGYTF
TRBJ2-1	TRBV15	CATSRDEGDLSGEQFF
TRBJ1-2	TRBV7-9	CASSNGTGVLSYGYTF
TRBJ1-3	TRBV6-1	CASNTNYGDTIYF
TRBJ2-5	TRBV19	CASSMSGEETQYF
TRBJ2-3	TRBV9	CASSVTWSDTQYF
TRBJ2-1	TRBV6-1	CASSALPTGTHGVDEQFF
TRBJ2-7	TRBV29-1	CSVVNGNGGYEQYF
TRBJ2-7	TRBV10-2	CASREPGSGAYEQYF
TRBJ1-1	TRBV5-6	CASSLAGTDAFF
TRBJ1-1	TRBV11-2	CASSPWAGAEAFF
TRBJ1-2	TRBV6-5	CASSRAPYYGYTF
TRBJ2-7	TRBV27	CASSFGTGGYEQYF
TRBJ2-5	TRBV6-6	CASSYEEGETQYF
TRBJ2-5	TRBV6-5	CASSSDRGIEETQYF
TRBJ1-1	TRBV6-1	CASSDAGGTEAFF
TRBJ2-5	TRBV2	CASSGERVGETQYF
TRBJ2-1	TRBV27	CASSSSPGAWEQFF
TRBJ2-7	TRBV2	CASSEAERGGYEQYF
TRBJ1-5	TRBV2	CASSAREQWPQHF
TRBJ1-2	TRBV6-1	CASISGASYLYGYTF
TRBJ2-7	TRBV28	CASSLFIGGQTYEQYF
TRBJ2-1	TRBV27	CASRRGSSSYNEQFF
TRBJ1-4	TRBV5-1	CASSLVGRGNEKLFF
TRBJ2-3	TRBV28	CASSLDRDLNTDTQYF
TRBJ2-3	TRBV5-1	CASSLGASTDTQYF
TRBJ2-5	TRBV7-6	CASSHNSRGGEFQETQYF
TRBJ1-1	TRBV6-1	CASAGNMNTEAFF
TRBJ1-4	TRBV5-4	CASSRTGGLEKLFF
TRBJ1-1	TRBV6-5	CASSYMAGGARTEAFF
TRBJ1-2	TRBV29-1	CSVDWGQFVSYGYTF
TRBJ2-3	TRBV5-4	CASSTRQGNADTQYF
TRBJ1-1	TRBV28	CASSLAPPGQGTGEAFF
TRBJ1-2	TRBV19	CASSRDSQTPYGYTF
TRBJ2-7	TRBV14	CASSQWGDEQYF
TRBJ1-2	TRBV7-9	CASSLGHRDYGYTF
TRBJ1-5	TRBV27	CASSHRAEDQPQHF
TRBJ1-1	TRBV11-2	CASSTPQGRGTEAFF